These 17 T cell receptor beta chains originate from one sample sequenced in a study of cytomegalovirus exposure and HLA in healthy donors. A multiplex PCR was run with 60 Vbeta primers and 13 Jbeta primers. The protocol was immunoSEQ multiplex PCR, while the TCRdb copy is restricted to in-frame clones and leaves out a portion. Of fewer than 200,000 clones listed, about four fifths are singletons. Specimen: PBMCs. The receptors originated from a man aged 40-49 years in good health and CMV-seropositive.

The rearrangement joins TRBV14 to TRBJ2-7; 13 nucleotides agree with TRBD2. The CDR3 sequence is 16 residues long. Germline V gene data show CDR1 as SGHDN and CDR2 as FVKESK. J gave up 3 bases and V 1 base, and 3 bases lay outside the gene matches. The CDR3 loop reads CASSQGGLAGYYEQYF. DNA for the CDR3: TGTGCCAGCAGCCAAGGGGGACTAGCGGGGTACTACGAGCAGTACTTC. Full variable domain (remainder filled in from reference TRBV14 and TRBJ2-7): EAGVTQFPSHSVIEKGQTVTLRCDPISGHDNLYWYRRVMGKEIKFLLHFVKESKQDESGMPNNRFLAERTGGTYSTLKVQPAELEDSGVYFCASSQGGLAGYYEQYFGPGTRLTVT.

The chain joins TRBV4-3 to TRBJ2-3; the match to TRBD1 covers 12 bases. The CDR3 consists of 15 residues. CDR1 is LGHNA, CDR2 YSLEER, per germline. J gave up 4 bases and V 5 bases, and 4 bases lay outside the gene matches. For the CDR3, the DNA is TGCGCCAGCAGCGAGGGACAGGGGGCTTCAGATACGCAGTATTTT. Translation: CASSEGQGASDTQYF.

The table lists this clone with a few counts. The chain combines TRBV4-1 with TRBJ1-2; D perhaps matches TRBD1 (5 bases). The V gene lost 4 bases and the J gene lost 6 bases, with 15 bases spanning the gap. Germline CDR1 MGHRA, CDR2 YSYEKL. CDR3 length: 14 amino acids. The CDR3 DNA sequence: TGCGCCAGCAGCCTCTCGACAGACACGAATGGCTACACCTTC. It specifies CASSLSTDTNGYTF.

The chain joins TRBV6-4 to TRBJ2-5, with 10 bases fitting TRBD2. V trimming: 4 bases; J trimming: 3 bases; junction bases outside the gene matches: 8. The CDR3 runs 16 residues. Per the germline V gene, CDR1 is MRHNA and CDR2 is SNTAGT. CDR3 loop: CASSATGTSVKETQYF. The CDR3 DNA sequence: TGTGCCAGCAGTGCTACCGGGACTAGCGTAAAAGAGACCCAGTACTTC.

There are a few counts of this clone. The CDR3 protein is CASSGGTSGSFDTQYF. The CDR3 coding sequence is TGTGCCAGCAGCGGCGGGACTAGCGGGAGTTTTGATACGCAGTATTTT. The V call is TRBV9, the J call TRBJ2-3, with 14 bases aligning to TRBD2. J gave up 6 bases and V 3 bases, and 6 bases lay outside the gene matches. Per the germline V gene, CDR1 is SGDLS and CDR2 is YYNGEE. The CDR3 sequence is 16 residues long.

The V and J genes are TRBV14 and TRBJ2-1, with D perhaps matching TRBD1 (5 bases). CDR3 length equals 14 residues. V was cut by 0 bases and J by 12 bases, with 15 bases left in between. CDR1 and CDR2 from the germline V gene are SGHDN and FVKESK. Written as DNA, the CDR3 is TGTGCCAGCAGCCAAGATCTAACAGGCTTGAGGCAGTTCTTC. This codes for CASSQDLTGLRQFF.

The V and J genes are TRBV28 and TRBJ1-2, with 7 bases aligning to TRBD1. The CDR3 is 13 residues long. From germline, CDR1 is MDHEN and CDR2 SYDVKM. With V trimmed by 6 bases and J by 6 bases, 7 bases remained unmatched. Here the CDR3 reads CASRHLQGDGYTF. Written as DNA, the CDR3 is TGTGCCAGCAGGCACCTCCAGGGGGATGGCTACACCTTC.

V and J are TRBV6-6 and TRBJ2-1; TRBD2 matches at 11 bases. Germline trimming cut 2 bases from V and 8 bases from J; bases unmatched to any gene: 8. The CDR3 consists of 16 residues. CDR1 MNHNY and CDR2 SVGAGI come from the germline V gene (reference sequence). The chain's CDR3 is CASSYDGTSGSDEQFF. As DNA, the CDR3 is TGTGCCAGCAGTTACGACGGGACTAGCGGCTCGGATGAGCAGTTCTTC.

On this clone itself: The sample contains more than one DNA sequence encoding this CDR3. As DNA, the CDR3 is TGTGCCAGCAGCCCAACGCTGACAGTCTCCTACGAGCAGTACTTC. Translated, it gives CASSPTLTVSYEQYF. V gene TRBV2 combines with J gene TRBJ2-7; maybe TRBD1 (5 bases). The germline gives CDR1 SNHLY, CDR2 FYNNEI. The CDR3 length is 15 residues. V gave up 6 bases and J gave up 0 bases, with 15 bases separating them.

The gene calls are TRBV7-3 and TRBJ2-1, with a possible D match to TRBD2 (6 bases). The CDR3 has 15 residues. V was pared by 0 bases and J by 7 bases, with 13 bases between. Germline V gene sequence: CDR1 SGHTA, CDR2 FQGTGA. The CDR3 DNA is TGTGCCAGCAGCTTAACGGAGCGGGTGGTAAATGAGCAGTTCTTC. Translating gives CASSLTERVVNEQFF.

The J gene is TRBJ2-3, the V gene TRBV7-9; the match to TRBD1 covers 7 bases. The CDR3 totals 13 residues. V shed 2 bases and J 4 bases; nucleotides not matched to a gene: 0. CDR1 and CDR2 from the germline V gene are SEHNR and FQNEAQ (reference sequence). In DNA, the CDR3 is TGTGCCAGCAGCTTAACAGGGGCAGATACGCAGTATTTT. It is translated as CASSLTGADTQYF.

CDR3 sequence: CASSLDASAHQPQHF. The CDR3 DNA is TGTGCCAGCAGCTTAGATGCGTCCGCCCATCAGCCCCAGCATTTT. The chain carries TRBV11-1 and TRBJ1-5; D is unresolved. The CDR3 is 15 residues long. CDR1 and CDR2 (germline): SGHAT, FQDESV (reference sequence). V was pared by 1 base and J by 5 bases, with 12 bases between.

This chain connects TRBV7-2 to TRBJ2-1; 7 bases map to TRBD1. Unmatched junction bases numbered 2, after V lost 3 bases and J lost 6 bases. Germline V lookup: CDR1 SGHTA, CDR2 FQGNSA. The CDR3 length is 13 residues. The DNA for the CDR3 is TGTGCCAGCAGCTTCCGGACAGGCAATGAGCAGTTCTTC. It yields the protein CASSFRTGNEQFF.

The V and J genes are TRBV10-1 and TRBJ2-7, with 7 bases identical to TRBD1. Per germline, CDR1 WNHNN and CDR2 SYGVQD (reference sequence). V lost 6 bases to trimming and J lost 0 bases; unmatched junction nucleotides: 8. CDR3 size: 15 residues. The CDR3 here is CASRQGVATSYEQYF. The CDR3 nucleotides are TGCGCCAGCAGGCAGGGGGTTGCGACCTCCTACGAGCAGTACTTC.

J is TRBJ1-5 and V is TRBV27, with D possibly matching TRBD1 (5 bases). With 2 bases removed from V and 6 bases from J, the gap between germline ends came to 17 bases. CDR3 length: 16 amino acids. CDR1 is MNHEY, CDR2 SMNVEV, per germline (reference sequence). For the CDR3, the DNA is TGTGCCAGCAGTTTAAGGTGGGCAGGGCTCTTTCAGCCCCAGCATTTT. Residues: CASSLRWAGLFQPQHF.

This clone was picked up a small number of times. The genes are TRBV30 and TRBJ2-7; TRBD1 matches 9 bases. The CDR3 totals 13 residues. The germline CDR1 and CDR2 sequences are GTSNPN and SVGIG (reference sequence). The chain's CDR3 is CAIGQGSSYEQYF. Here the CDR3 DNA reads TGTGCTATTGGACAGGGGAGCTCCTACGAGCAGTACTTC. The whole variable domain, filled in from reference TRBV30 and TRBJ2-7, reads SQTIHQWPATLVQPVGSPLSLECTVEGTSNPNLYWYRQAAGRGLQLLFYSVGIGQISSEVPQNLSASRPQDRQFILSSKKLLLSDSGFYLCAIGQGSSYEQYFGPGTRLTVT.

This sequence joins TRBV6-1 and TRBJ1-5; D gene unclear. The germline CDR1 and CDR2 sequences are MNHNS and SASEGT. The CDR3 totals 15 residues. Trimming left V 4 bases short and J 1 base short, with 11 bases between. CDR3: CASSGSLVSNQPQHF. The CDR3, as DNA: TGTGCCAGCAGTGGTTCACTGGTCAGCAATCAGCCCCAGCATTTT.